This entry is about one TCR beta chain. The target antigen is unknown. The sample is drawn from a study of T cell repertoires in ileal Crohn's disease. Study outcomes and limitations: Active smokers at surgery had more clonal expansions than non-smokers.

V gave up 6 bases and J gave up 1 base, with 12 bases separating them. Germline assignment: CDR1 SGHVS and CDR2 FNYEAQ. There are 14 residues in the CDR3. The protocol was immunoSEQ multiplex PCR, while the TCRdb copy is restricted to in-frame clones and leaves out a portion. The table has roughly 31,000 clones, 80% seen once. The sample consisted of ileal tissue. The chain joins TRBV7-6 to TRBJ2-5, with D maybe TRBD2 (6 bases). The clonotype originates from an adult with Crohn's disease. The CDR3 protein is CASRDGSFQETQYF. CDR3 nucleotide sequence: TGTGCCAGCAGGGACGGGAGTTTCCAAGAGACCCAGTACTTC. The variable domain in full, with the rest retrieved from reference TRBV7-6 and TRBJ2-5, is GAGVSQSPRYKVTKRGQDVALRCDPISGHVSLYWYRQALGQGPEFLTYFNYEAQQDKSGLPNDRFSAERPEGSISTLTIQRTEQRDSAMYRCASRDGSFQETQYFGPGTRLLVL.